Below are 10 T cell receptor beta chains sequenced from a single sample in a study of blood T cell repertoires in COVID-19. Assay: immunoSEQ multiplex PCR; the TCRdb copy retains only in-frame clones and omits some. The sample has under 150,000 clones, approximately 88% seen once. Sequencing was performed on peripheral blood. The receptors derive from an elderly woman with acute or convalescent COVID-19.

This chain connects TRBV11-2 to TRBJ2-7; D is perhaps TRBD1 (6 bases). V lost 3 bases to trimming and J lost 2 bases, with 11 bases between them. CDR1 and CDR2 from the germline V gene are SGHAT and FQNNGV. The CDR3 extends over 14 amino acids. The CDR3 DNA is TGTGCCAGCAGCTTGAACAGGGTCGCCTACGAGCAGTACTTC. Protein sequence: CASSLNRVAYEQYF.

J is TRBJ1-6 and V is TRBV18, with D unresolved. CDR3 size: 18 residues. The germline CDR1 and CDR2 sequences are KGHSH and LQKENI. V was clipped by 3 bases and J by 0 bases, with 15 bases between them. The CDR3 is CASSPSDTGSSYNSPLHF. The CDR3, as DNA: TGTGCCAGCTCACCTTCCGACACCGGAAGCTCCTATAATTCACCCCTCCACTTT.

The CDR3 here is CASSLGQTPQETQYF. The CDR3 region has the DNA TGTGCCAGCAGCCTAGGACAGACGCCCCAAGAGACCCAGTACTTC. The chain joins TRBV9 to TRBJ2-5, with D perhaps matching TRBD1 (6 bases). V lost 4 bases and J lost 1, with 14 bases in between. CDR1 is SGDLS, CDR2 YYNGEE, per germline. The CDR3 is 15 residues long.

The rearrangement joins TRBV3-1 (or the pseudogene TRBV3-2) to TRBJ1-2, with 9 bases lining up with TRBD1. The CDR3 length is 14 residues. Trimming cost V 1 base and J 4 bases; bases outside gene matches: 1. Germline lookup yields CDR1 LGHDT and CDR2 YNNKEL (reference sequence). As DNA, the CDR3 is TGTGCCAGCAGCCAAGGGGACAGGGCCTATGGCTACACCTTC. Protein: CASSQGDRAYGYTF.

V gene TRBV7-2 combines with J gene TRBJ2-1; 10 positions match TRBD2. J lost 10 bases, V lost 5 bases, and 8 bases had no gene match. Germline V gene sequence: CDR1 SGHTA, CDR2 FQGNSA. CDR3 length equals 14 residues. The CDR3 reads CASSPGLAVGEQFF. CDR3 nucleotides: TGTGCCAGCAGCCCCGGACTAGCGGTAGGGGAGCAGTTCTTC. The complete variable domain, with remaining parts taken from reference TRBV7-2 and TRBJ2-1, reads GAGVSQSPSNKVTEKGKDVELRCDPISGHTALYWYRQSLGQGLEFLIYFQGNSAPDKSGLPSDRFSAERTGGSVSTLTIQRTQQEDSAVYLCASSPGLAVGEQFFGPGTRLTVL.

This sequence joins TRBV7-6 and TRBJ2-1; 10 bases agree with TRBD2. Germline V gene lookup returns CDR1 SGHVS and CDR2 FNYEAQ. CDR3 length equals 19 residues. The J segment lost 6 bases and the V segment lost 5 bases, leaving 19 bases of the junction unmatched. The CDR3 DNA reads as TGTGCCAGCAGCACGAGTCGGGTAGCGGGGGGCATCAGGGGCAATGAGCAGTTCTTC. Translation: CASSTSRVAGGIRGNEQFF.

The CDR3 DNA reads TGTGCTAGTGGTCGGGACAGGAATCAGCCCCAGCATTTT. Residues: CASGRDRNQPQHF. The chain has TRBV12-5 and TRBJ1-5; TRBD1 matches at 8 bases. J gave up 4 bases and V 5 bases, and 1 base lay outside the gene matches. Germline values: CDR1 LGHNT, CDR2 FRNRAP. The CDR3 consists of 13 residues.

This clone was recorded once. V is TRBV6-5 and J is TRBJ1-2; D is undetermined. CDR3 size: 12 residues. Germline V gene data show CDR1 as MNHEY and CDR2 as SVGAGI. Trimming took 6 bases from V and 1 from J, leaving 6 bases between them. CDR3 residues: CASRVYNYGYTF. The DNA of the CDR3 is TGTGCCAGCAGAGTCTATAACTATGGCTACACCTTC.

The rearrangement joins TRBV29-1 to TRBJ2-1; a weak D match, TRBD2 (6 bases). The ends were cut back, 4 bases at V and 9 bases at J, with 13 bases in the middle. This CDR3 is 12 amino acids long. CDR1 SQVTM and CDR2 ANQGSEA come from the germline V gene. The DNA for the CDR3 is TGCAGCGTTGGACCGCCTAGCGTTGAGCAGTTCTTC. Translation gives CSVGPPSVEQFF.

This rearrangement joins TRBV12-3 or TRBV12-4 to TRBJ2-7; D is uncertain. The DNA end favors TRBJ2-1, so the J call may be wrong. The CDR3 loop spans 12 amino acids. In DNA, the CDR3 is TGTGCCAGCAGTTTAGACTATACCGAGCAGTTCTTC. This encodes CASSLDYTEQFF.